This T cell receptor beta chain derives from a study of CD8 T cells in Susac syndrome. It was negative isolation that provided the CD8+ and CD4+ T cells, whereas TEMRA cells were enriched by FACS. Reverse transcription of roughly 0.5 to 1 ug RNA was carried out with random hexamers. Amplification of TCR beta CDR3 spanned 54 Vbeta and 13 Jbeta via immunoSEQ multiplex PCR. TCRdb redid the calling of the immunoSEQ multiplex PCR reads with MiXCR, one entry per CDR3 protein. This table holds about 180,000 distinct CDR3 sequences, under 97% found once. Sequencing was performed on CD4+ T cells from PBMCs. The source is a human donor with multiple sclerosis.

The CDR3 spells CASSETGGRTKPQHF. In DNA form, the CDR3 reads TGTGCCAGCAGCGAAACAGGGGGCAGAACGAAGCCCCAGCATTTT. The chain employs TRBV6-5 and TRBJ1-5, with 9 bases lining up with TRBD1. Germline V gene lookup returns CDR1 MNHEY and CDR2 SVGAGI. This CDR3 spans 15 amino acids. With 6 bases clipped from V and 8 bases from J, the junction kept 11 bases outside the gene matches.